Listed below are T cell receptor beta chains from one sample, sequenced in a study of cytomegalovirus exposure and HLA in healthy donors. The method was immunoSEQ multiplex PCR; TCRdb's version includes in-frame clones alone and lacks a portion of them. The table includes roughly 200,000 clones, roughly 80% detected once. Sequencing input: PBMCs. These receptors all stem from a man between 25 and 39 years old in good health and CMV-seronegative. Each CDR3 is given without its conserved first and last residue. The order of the fields is CDR3 protein, V gene, D gene. The D gene is left open where the match is weak.

ASSPGQGMNTEAF	TRBV5-4	TRBD1
ASSQDLLGANEQF	TRBV4-2	-
ASSETAPYEQY	TRBV2	-
ASSWGSDIWEGTDTQY	TRBV27	-
ASSLDPLATNEKLF	TRBV7-6	-
ASRRQGEAF	TRBV6-6	TRBD1
ASSTLGQLPEQY	TRBV6-1	TRBD1
ASSLTAGRTGELF	TRBV7-3	-
ASSQRLGAEGYT	TRBV4-1	-
ASRSNRAFNEKLF	TRBV5-5	-
ASRTGGAFTEAF	TRBV19	TRBD1
ASSEPSSGGWYEQY	TRBV6-1	TRBD2
ASSDRTGVYQETQY	TRBV25-1	TRBD1